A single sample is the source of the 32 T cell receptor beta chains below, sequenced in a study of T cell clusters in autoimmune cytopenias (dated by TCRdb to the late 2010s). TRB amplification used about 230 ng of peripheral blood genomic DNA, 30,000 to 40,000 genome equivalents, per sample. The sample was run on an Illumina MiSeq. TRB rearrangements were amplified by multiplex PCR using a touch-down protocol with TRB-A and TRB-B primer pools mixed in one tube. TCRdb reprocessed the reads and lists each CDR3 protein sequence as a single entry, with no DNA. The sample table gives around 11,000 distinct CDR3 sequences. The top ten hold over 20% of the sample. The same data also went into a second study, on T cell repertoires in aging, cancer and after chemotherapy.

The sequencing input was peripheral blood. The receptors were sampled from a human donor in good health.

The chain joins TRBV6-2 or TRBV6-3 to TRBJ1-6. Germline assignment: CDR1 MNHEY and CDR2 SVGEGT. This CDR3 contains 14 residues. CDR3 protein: CASSRVGDHSPLHF.

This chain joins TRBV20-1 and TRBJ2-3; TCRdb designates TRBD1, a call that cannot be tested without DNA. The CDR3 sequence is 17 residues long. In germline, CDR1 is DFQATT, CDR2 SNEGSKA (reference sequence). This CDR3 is CSATGSKGDPSTDTQYF.

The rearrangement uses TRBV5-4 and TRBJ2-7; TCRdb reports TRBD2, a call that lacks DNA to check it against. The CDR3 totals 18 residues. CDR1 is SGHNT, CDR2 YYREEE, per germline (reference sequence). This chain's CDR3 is CASSQDGQGTSAFYEQYF.

This chain's CDR3 is CASSLVPSGTSYGYTF. The chain is built from TRBV5-6 and TRBJ1-2. Germline V gene data show CDR1 as SGHDT and CDR2 as YYEEEE. This CDR3 has 16 amino acids.

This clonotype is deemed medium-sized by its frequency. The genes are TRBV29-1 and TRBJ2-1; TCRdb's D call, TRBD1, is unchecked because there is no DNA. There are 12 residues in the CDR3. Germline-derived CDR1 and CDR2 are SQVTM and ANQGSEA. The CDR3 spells CSVILQAKRPFF.

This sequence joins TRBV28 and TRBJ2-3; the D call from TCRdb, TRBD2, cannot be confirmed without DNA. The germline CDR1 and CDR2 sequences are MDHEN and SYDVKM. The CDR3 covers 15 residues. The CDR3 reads CATYRGAGGTDTQYF.

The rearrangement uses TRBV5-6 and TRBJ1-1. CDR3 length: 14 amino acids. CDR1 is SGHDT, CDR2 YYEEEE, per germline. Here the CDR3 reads CASSGARGNTEAFF.

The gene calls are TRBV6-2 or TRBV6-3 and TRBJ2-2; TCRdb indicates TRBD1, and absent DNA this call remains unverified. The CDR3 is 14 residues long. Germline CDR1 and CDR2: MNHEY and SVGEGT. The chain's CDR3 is CASSPRQGGGELFF.

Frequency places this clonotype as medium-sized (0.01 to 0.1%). This CDR3 reads CSVALQDEQYF. V gene TRBV29-1 combines with J gene TRBJ2-7; TCRdb's assignment of TRBD2 cannot be checked, as there is no DNA. The germline CDR1 and CDR2 sequences are SQVTM and ANQGSEA. The CDR3 extends over 11 amino acids.

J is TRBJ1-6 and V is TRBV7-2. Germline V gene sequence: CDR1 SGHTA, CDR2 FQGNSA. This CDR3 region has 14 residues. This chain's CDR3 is CASSLVLGGSPLHF.

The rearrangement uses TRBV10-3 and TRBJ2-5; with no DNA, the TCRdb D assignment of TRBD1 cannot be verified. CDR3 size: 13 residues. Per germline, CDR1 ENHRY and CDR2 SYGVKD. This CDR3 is CASKTGAQETQYF.

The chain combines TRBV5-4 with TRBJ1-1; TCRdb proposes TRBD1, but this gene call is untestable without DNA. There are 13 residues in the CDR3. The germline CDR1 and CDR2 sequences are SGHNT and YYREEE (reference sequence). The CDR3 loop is CASSPGRGREAFF.

The CDR3 spells CASSRETGSQIGKLFF. This chain uses TRBV18 with TRBJ1-4; TCRdb designates TRBD1, a call that cannot be tested without DNA. The CDR3 has 16 amino acids. Germline assignment: CDR1 KGHSH and CDR2 LQKENI.

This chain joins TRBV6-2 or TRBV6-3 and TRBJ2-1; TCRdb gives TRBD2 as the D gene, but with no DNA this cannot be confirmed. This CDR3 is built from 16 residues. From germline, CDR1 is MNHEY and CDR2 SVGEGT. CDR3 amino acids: CASRPTSGGARNEQFF.

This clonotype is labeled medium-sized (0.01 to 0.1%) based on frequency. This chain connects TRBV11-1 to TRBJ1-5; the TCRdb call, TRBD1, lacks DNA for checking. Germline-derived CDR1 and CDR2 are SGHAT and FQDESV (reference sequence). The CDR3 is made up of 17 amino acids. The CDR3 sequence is CASSLPRHCNGLQPQHF.

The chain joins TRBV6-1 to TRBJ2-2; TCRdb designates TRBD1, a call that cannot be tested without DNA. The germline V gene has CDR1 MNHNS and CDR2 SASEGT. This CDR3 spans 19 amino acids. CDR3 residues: CASSERDRGFSIRTGELFF.

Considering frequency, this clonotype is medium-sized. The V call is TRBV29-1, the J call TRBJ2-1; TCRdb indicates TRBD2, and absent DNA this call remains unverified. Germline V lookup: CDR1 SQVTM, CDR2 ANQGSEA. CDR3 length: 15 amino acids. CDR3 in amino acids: CSVKGGTSGPDEQFF.

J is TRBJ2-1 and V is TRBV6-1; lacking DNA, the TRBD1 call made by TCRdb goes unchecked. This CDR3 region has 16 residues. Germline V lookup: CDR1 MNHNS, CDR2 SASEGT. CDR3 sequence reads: CASRWGGTPSVDEQFF.

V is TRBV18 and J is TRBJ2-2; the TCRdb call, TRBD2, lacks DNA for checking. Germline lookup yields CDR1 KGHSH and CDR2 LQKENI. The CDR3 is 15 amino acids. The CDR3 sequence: CASSLWRVDSGELFF.

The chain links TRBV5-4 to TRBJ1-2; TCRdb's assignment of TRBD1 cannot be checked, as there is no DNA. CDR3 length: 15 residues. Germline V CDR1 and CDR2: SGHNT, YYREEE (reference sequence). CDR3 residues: CASSLGPGGAHGYTF.

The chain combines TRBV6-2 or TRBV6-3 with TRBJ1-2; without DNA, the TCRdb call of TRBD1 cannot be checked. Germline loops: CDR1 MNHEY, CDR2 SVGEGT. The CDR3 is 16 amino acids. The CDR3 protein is CASSWGQGAKGYGYTF.

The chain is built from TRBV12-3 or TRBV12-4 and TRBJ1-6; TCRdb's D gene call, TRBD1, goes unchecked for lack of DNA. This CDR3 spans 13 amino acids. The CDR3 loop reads CASSGQGNSPLHF.

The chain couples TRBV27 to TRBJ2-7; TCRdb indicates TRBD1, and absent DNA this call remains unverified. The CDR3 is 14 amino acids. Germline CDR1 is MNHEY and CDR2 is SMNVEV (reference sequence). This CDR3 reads CASRATGGKNEQYF.

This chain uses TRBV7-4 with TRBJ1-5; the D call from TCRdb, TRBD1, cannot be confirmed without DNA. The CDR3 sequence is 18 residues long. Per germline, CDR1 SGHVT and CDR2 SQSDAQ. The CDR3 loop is CASSNSLKGASWGQPQHF. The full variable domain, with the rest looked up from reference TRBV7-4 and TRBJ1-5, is GAGVSQSPRYKVAKRGRDVALRCDSISGHVTLYWYRQTLGQGSEVLTYSQSDAQRDKSGRPSGRFSAERPERSVSTLKIQRTEQGDSAVYLCASSNSLKGASWGQPQHFGDGTRLSIL.

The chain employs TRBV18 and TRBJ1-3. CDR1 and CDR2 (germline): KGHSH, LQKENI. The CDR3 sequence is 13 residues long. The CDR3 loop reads CASSPPHSGTIYF.

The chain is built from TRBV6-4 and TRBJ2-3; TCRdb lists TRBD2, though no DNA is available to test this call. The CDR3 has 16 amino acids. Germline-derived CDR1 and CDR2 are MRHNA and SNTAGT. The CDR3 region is CASSDSASGSADTQYF.

The CDR3 reads CASTFPLTGYTDTQYF. The chain couples TRBV21-1 to TRBJ2-3; TCRdb lists TRBD1, though no DNA is available to test this call. TRBV21-1 is marked as a pseudogene. There are 16 residues in the CDR3.

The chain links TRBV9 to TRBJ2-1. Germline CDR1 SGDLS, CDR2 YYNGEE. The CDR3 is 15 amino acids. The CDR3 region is CASSVEDSLNNEQFF.

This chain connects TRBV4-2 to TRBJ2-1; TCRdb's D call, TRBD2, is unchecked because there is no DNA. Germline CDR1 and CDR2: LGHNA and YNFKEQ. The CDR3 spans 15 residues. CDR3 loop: CASSQRAGAYNEQFF.

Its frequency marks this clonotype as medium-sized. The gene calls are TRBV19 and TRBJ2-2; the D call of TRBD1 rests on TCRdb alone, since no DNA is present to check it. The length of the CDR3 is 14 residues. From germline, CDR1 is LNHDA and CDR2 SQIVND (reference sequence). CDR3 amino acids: CASHRDRVTGELFF.

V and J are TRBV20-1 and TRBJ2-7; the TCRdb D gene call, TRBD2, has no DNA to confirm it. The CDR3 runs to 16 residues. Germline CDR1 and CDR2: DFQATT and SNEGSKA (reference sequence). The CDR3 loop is CSARDAGLSSSYEQYF.

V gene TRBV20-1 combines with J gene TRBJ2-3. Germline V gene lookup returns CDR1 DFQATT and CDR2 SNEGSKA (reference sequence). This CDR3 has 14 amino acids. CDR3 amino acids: CSASKDGATDTQYF.